This T cell receptor beta chain was recovered during a study of blood T cell repertoires in COVID-19. Study-wide context: Nucleic acid was either cDNA or gDNA, and it came from T cells, B-cell-depleted T cells, or PBMCs.

Per the original data handling: Reference gene primer amplification gave nucleated cell count estimates. Sequenced by immunoSEQ multiplex PCR; TCRdb stores in-frame clones only, minus some. That table furnishes V, J and clone size, whereas the DNA furnished D and trimming. The repertoire holds over 200,000 clones, 70% to 90% seen once, with 9.5% to 14% in the top ten. V shed 2 bases and J shed 2 bases, with 8 bases lying between them. The CDR3 has 13 amino acids. Germline V gene lookup returns CDR1 GTSNPN and CDR2 SVGIG (reference sequence). This TCR derives from a man aged 25 to 40 who had recovered from COVID-19. The chain combines TRBV30 with TRBJ2-3; a possible D gene is TRBD2 (5 bases). What was sequenced was PBMCs or T cells enriched from blood (not recorded which). The CDR3 protein is CAWSPGSTDTQYF. CDR3 DNA: TGTGCCTGGAGTCCGGGATCCACAGATACGCAGTATTTT. Variable domain in full (rest from reference TRBV30 and TRBJ2-3): SQTIHQWPATLVQPVGSPLSLECTVEGTSNPNLYWYRQAAGRGLQLLFYSVGIGQISSEVPQNLSASRPQDRQFILSSKKLLLSDSGFYLCAWSPGSTDTQYFGPGTRLTVL.